This T cell receptor beta chain is from a study of metastatic and nonmetastatic thyroid tumors (dated by TCRdb to about 2020). For the wider study: For patients with malignant and with benign thyroid disease, the researchers compared repertoires between peripheral blood samples and tumor or nodule tissue samples. Broad study findings and their caveats: In both blood and tumor samples, TCR beta diversity was reported to be significantly higher in malignant tumors than in benign nodules.

Library preparation employed PCR. TCRdb names Illumina HiSeq 4000 as the instrument used. High-throughput sequencing was used to profile the CDR3 region of the TCR beta-chain in every patient. In the paper's pipeline: Drawing on CDR3 differences between clinicopathological groups, the researchers built a classifier meant to tell apart patients with distant-metastatic papillary thyroid cancer. To measure repertoire diversity the researchers used the Shannon index, while the Morisita-Horn index served to gauge how similar the tumor and blood repertoires were. Through fastp at Q25 and MiXCR, TCRdb rebuilt clones from the public reads, retaining in-frame beta chains. TCRdb, not the authors, supplied the V and J calls. Present in this sample are 7,000 or so clones, over 15% of which were seen just once. The top ten clonotypes cover 20% to 25% of the sample. There are a few counts of this clone. Its target antigen remains unknown. The junction shows a germline mismatch at one end, possibly a read error.

The CDR3 sequence holds 13 residues, the cysteine and phenylalanine included. This entry keeps only the CDR3 DNA: 39 bases, framed from base 1. Taken from the germline V gene (reference sequence), the CDR1 and CDR2 loops are LNHNV and YYDKDF. No patient had received any treatment before thyroid surgery. Using T-cell receptor beta sequencing, the researchers looked back retrospectively at clinical samples from patients, gathered between about 2011 and 2018. This sequence originates from a male donor with papillary thyroid cancer or a benign thyroid nodule (not recorded which). Some clones in this sample may be carry-over from other donors' samples. The rearranged segments are TRBV15 and TRBJ1-4, with TRBD1 matching 7 junction bases. The sample comprised adjacent normal tissue. The nucleotides read TGTGCCACCATCAGACCCCAGGGGGAAAAACTGTCTTTT. This translates into CATIRPQGEKLSF.